This entry lists 30 T cell receptor beta chains sequenced from one sample in a study of beta chain features in type 1 diabetes. The authors reverse transcribed all of the isolated RNA, so sequencing captured expressed TCRB transcripts. The assay was immunoSEQ multiplex PCR, and TCRdb's table has in-frame clones only and misses some. The sample includes a few hundred thousand clones, roughly 13% of them seen just once. No antigen is known for these receptors. General study results and limits: Researchers report that Type 1 diabetes patients had moderately but significantly shorter TCRB CDR3s across all four CD4+ subsets.

Sequenced material: naive CD4+ T cells from blood. These TCRs come from a woman under 30 with type 1 diabetes.

This clone was seen a few times. V and J are TRBV29-1 and TRBJ1-3; the match to TRBD1 covers 10 bases. The CDR3 totals 14 residues. In germline, CDR1 is SQVTM, CDR2 ANQGSEA. The J segment lost 2 bases and the V segment lost 7 bases, leaving 5 bases of the junction unmatched. For the CDR3, the DNA is TGCAGCGCGTCGGACAGGGGGACTGGAAACACCATATATTTT. It codes for CSASDRGTGNTIYF.

The genes are TRBV7-9 and TRBJ1-1; 9 bases line up with TRBD1. After removal of 5 bases from V and 7 bases from J, the junction contained 8 bases not matched to a gene. CDR1 is SEHNR and CDR2 is FQNEAQ in the germline V gene (reference sequence). This CDR3 is 14 amino acids long. CDR3 region: CASSALTGGVEAFF. In nucleotides, the CDR3 is TGTGCCAGCAGCGCTCTGACAGGGGGGGTTGAAGCTTTCTTT. The complete variable domain, with remaining parts taken from reference TRBV7-9 and TRBJ1-1, reads DTGVSQNPRHKITKRGQNVTFRCDPISEHNRLYWYRQTLGQGPEFLTYFQNEAQLEKSRLLSDRFSAERPKGSFSTLEIQRTEQGDSAMYLCASSALTGGVEAFFGQGTRLTVV.

Turning to this clone: Its ends do not fully match the called genes, so a read error is possible. This chain uses TRBV19 with TRBJ2-5; the D is unclear. CDR1 is LNHDA, CDR2 SQIVND, per germline (reference sequence). The CDR3 consists of 13 residues. Here the CDR3 reads CASRGVGQGTQYF. CDR3 sequence (DNA): TGTGCCAGTCGCGGAGTCGGCCAAGGGACCCAGTACTTC.

This clone came up a few times. Distinct nucleotide sequences in the sample also encode this CDR3. This chain joins TRBV5-1 and TRBJ1-6; tentative D call: TRBD1 (5 bases). The CDR3 is 13 amino acids. The germline V gene encodes CDR1 SGHRS and CDR2 YFSETQ. V gave up 0 bases and J gave up 7 bases, with 5 bases separating them. The DNA of the CDR3 is TGCGCCAGCAGCTTGGACAGGAATTCACCCCTCCACTTT. This encodes CASSLDRNSPLHF.

This chain links TRBV11-2 with TRBJ2-1; TRBD2 matches at 8 bases. Unmatched junction bases numbered 15, after V lost 6 bases and J lost 2 bases. The V gene's germline CDR1 is SGHAT and CDR2 FQNNGV. The CDR3 consists of 18 residues. The CDR3 region is CASRSSTQGAGAYNEQFF. The CDR3 nucleotides read TGTGCCAGCAGGTCCAGTACACAGGGAGCGGGAGCCTACAATGAGCAGTTCTTC.

This clone was detected a few times. The same CDR3 arises from other DNA sequences in this sample as well. This rearrangement joins TRBV20-1 to TRBJ1-2; unclear D gene. Per germline, CDR1 DFQATT and CDR2 SNEGSKA (reference sequence). The CDR3 covers 11 residues. V was cut by 3 bases and J by 5 bases, with 7 bases left in between. CDR3 sequence: CSARSGYGYTF. Here the CDR3 DNA reads TGCAGTGCTAGGTCGGGGTATGGCTACACCTTC.

V and J are TRBV27 and TRBJ1-2; 8 bases match TRBD1. Germline CDR1 and CDR2: MNHEY and SMNVEV (reference sequence). The ends lost 6 bases at V and 2 bases at J; junction bases unmatched: 5. This CDR3 has 14 residues. The CDR3 region is CASRSGQGNYGYTF. CDR3 nucleotides: TGTGCCAGCAGGTCCGGACAGGGAAACTATGGCTACACCTTC.

With respect to this clone: Other DNA variants within this sample encode the same CDR3. The rearrangement joins TRBV20-1 to TRBJ1-4; D not certain. This CDR3 comprises 11 residues. CDR1 is DFQATT, CDR2 SNEGSKA, per germline (reference sequence). V was pared by 1 base and J by 8 bases, with 5 bases between. The CDR3 loop reads CSARVREKLFF. Here the CDR3 DNA reads TGCAGTGCTAGAGTGAGGGAAAAACTGTTTTTT.

V usage is TRBV2 and J usage is TRBJ1-4; the match to TRBD1 covers 8 bases. CDR3 length: 15 amino acids. Germline-derived CDR1 and CDR2 are SNHLY and FYNNEI. Trimming cost V 7 bases and J 4 bases; bases outside gene matches: 8. DNA for the CDR3: TGTGCCAGCAAATACAGGGGGAAGGTTAATGAAAAACTGTTTTTT. Its translation: CASKYRGKVNEKLFF.

CDR3 amino acids: CASSRDTLYGYTF. The CDR3 DNA follows: TGTGCCAGCAGCAGGGACACCCTCTATGGCTACACCTTC. The chain is built from TRBV2 and TRBJ1-2; D might be TRBD1 (6 bases). The CDR3 runs 13 residues. The V gene lost 6 bases and the J gene lost 4 bases, with 12 bases spanning the gap. Germline-derived CDR1 and CDR2 are SNHLY and FYNNEI.

The chain is built from TRBV7-2 and TRBJ2-1; TRBD2 agrees at 12 bases. CDR3 size: 15 residues. V shed 3 bases and J 7 bases; nucleotides not matched to a gene: 4. Germline V gene lookup returns CDR1 SGHTA and CDR2 FQGNSA. DNA for the CDR3: TGTGCCAGCAGCTTGTTTCTAGCGGGGGGGAATGAGCAGTTCTTC. Translated: CASSLFLAGGNEQFF.

This clone appeared a few times. The chain joins TRBV7-9 to TRBJ2-7; D is possibly TRBD2 (5 bases). Looked up from germline, CDR1 is SEHNR and CDR2 is FQNEAQ (reference sequence). The CDR3 runs 14 residues. The V end was cut by 1 base, the J end by 4 bases, with 11 bases between. Written as DNA, the CDR3 is TGTGCCAGCAGCTTAGGTTTATCGGGATACGAGCAGTACTTC. This sequence encodes CASSLGLSGYEQYF.

In the case of this clone: At one of its ends the junction is not consistent with the germline gene, which may arise from a read error. The chain recombines TRBV11-2 with TRBJ2-7; weak D call: TRBD1 (6 bases). Germline V lookup: CDR1 SGHAT, CDR2 FQNNGV. The CDR3 contains 8 residues. The CDR3 loop is CASSSDRF. Written as DNA, the CDR3 is TGTGCCAGCAGCTCAGACAGGTTC.

The rearrangement links TRBV28 to TRBJ1-1; the match to TRBD1 covers 7 bases. V lost 6 bases and J lost 6; bases outside the gene matches: 13. CDR3 length: 15 residues. Germline V lookup: CDR1 MDHEN, CDR2 SYDVKM. The CDR3 sequence is CASSTRTGPYPEAFF. The CDR3 DNA reads as TGTGCCAGCAGCACTAGGACAGGCCCGTACCCTGAAGCTTTCTTT.

This clone was counted a single time. V gene TRBV6-5 combines with J gene TRBJ2-1; 11 bases align to TRBD1. This CDR3 region has 15 residues. Looked up from germline, CDR1 is MNHEY and CDR2 is SVGAGI. V was clipped by 6 bases and J by 9 bases; unmatched bases: 10. CDR3 coding DNA: TGTGCCAGCAGGCCCGGGACAGGGGGGTTGAGTGAGCAGTTCTTC. Protein sequence: CASRPGTGGLSEQFF.

This rearrangement joins TRBV5-4 to TRBJ2-3, with TRBD2 matching 15 bases. J gave up 7 bases and V 0 bases, and 3 bases lay outside the gene matches. The CDR3 sequence is 16 residues long. CDR1 and CDR2 from the germline V gene are SGHNT and YYREEE (reference sequence). The chain's CDR3 is CASSLVGTSGRYTQYF. In DNA, the CDR3 is TGTGCCAGCAGCTTGGTTGGGACTAGCGGGAGGTATACGCAGTATTTT.

Only a few counts were recorded for this clone. The chain is built from TRBV6-5 and TRBJ2-1; tentative D call: TRBD1 (7 bases). The CDR3 loop spans 15 amino acids. Germline V CDR1 and CDR2: MNHEY, SVGAGI. V dropped 9 bases and J dropped 9 bases, with 24 bases sitting between them. CDR3 in amino acids: CASMGRGAGVGEQFF. Here the CDR3 DNA reads TGTGCCAGTATGGGCAGGGGGGCTGGGGTGGGTGAGCAGTTCTTC.

A few counts support this clone. The V gene is TRBV2, the J gene TRBJ1-4, with D uncertain. The CDR3 has 15 residues. V was shortened by 0 bases and J by 5 bases, with 10 bases between the two germline ends. CDR1 is SNHLY, CDR2 FYNNEI, per germline. CDR3 DNA sequence: TGTGCCAGCAGTGAAGCCTACAGCTACAATGAAAAACTGTTTTTT. This sequence encodes CASSEAYSYNEKLFF.

The table lists this clone with a few counts. The chain carries TRBV27 and TRBJ2-4, with TRBD2 matching 13 bases. The CDR3 loop spans 18 amino acids. Per germline, CDR1 MNHEY and CDR2 SMNVEV (reference sequence). V gave up 7 bases and J gave up 8 bases; unmatched junction bases: 17. CDR3 coding DNA: TGTGCCAGCACACGACTAGCGGGAGGCCCAGGGGGTGGTGACATTCAGTACTTC. Residues: CASTRLAGGPGGGDIQYF.

This chain links TRBV5-4 with TRBJ2-3; possible D gene TRBD2, 5 bases. CDR3 size: 14 residues. Germline assignment: CDR1 SGHNT and CDR2 YYREEE (reference sequence). Trimming pared 2 bases from V and 5 bases from J, leaving 12 bases between. DNA of the CDR3: TGTGCCAGCAGCTTCCGGGATCGGCAAGATACGCAGTATTTT. It translates to CASSFRDRQDTQYF. Full variable domain (outside the CDR3, taken from reference TRBV5-4 and TRBJ2-3): ETGVTQSPTHLIKTRGQQVTLRCSSQSGHNTVSWYQQALGQGPQFIFQYYREEENGRGNFPPRFSGLQFPNYSSELNVNALELDDSALYLCASSFRDRQDTQYFGPGTRLTVL.

The chain employs TRBV13 and TRBJ1-2, with 7 bases matching TRBD1. V trimming: 4 bases; J trimming: 4 bases; junction bases outside the gene matches: 6. Looked up from germline, CDR1 is PRHDT and CDR2 is FYEKMQ (reference sequence). This CDR3 spans 14 amino acids. CDR3 in DNA: TGTGCCAGCAGCTCCAGGGGGAAAGGCTATGGCTACACCTTC. Protein sequence: CASSSRGKGYGYTF.

J is TRBJ2-1 and V is TRBV15; TRBD1 matches 9 bases. The junction had 2 bases not matched to a gene; V was cut back by 0 bases and J by 5 bases. The germline gives CDR1 LNHNV, CDR2 YYDKDF (reference sequence). This CDR3 has 15 amino acids. The DNA of the CDR3 is TGTGCCACCAGCAGAGAGACAGGGGGGGACAATGAGCAGTTCTTC. It translates to CATSRETGGDNEQFF.

In nucleotides, the CDR3 is TGTGCCAGCTTGGGCAGCTTTAATCAGCCCCAGCATTTT. Translated: CASLGSFNQPQHF. J is TRBJ1-5 and V is TRBV6-6, with D hard to call. V shed 8 bases and J shed 4 bases, with 12 bases lying between them. The germline gives CDR1 MNHNY, CDR2 SVGAGI (reference sequence). The CDR3 runs to 13 residues.

This sequence joins TRBV2 and TRBJ2-5, with 9 nucleotides matching TRBD1. The DNA end favors TRBJ2-7, so the J call may be wrong. Germline CDR1 and CDR2: SNHLY and FYNNEI. This CDR3 has 16 amino acids. CDR3 DNA sequence: TGTGCCAGCAGTGTGCTGCCGGGACAGGGATTCTACGAGCAGTACTTC. It yields the protein CASSVLPGQGFYEQYF.

This clone was found a few times. The gene calls are TRBV25-1 and TRBJ2-7; 10 nucleotides match TRBD1. The ends lost 6 bases at V and 4 bases at J; junction bases unmatched: 6. The CDR3 contains 14 residues. Germline-derived CDR1 and CDR2 are MGHDK and SYGVNS. The CDR3 DNA reads as TGTGCCAGCAGCAAGACAGGGGGCTATTACGAGCAGTACTTC. This translates into CASSKTGGYYEQYF.

The table lists this clone with a few counts. The chain has TRBV29-1 and TRBJ1-2, with TRBD1 as a possible D gene (5 bases). Germline V gene sequence: CDR1 SQVTM, CDR2 ANQGSEA. Trimming cost V 4 bases and J 3 bases, with 18 bases left between them. CDR3 size: 15 residues. Here the CDR3 reads CSVGFRMLGDYGYTF. The CDR3 region has the DNA TGCAGCGTTGGTTTTAGGATGTTAGGGGACTATGGCTACACCTTC.

This sequence joins TRBV19 and TRBJ2-7, with 11 bases fitting TRBD1. The germline V gene has CDR1 LNHDA and CDR2 SQIVND (reference sequence). The CDR3 totals 15 residues. J gave up 3 bases and V 5 bases, and 6 bases lay outside the gene matches. This CDR3 reads CASSYLGTGGYEQYF. The CDR3 nucleotides read TGTGCCAGTAGTTATTTGGGGACAGGGGGCTACGAGCAGTACTTC.

This clone was observed a few times. The chain carries TRBV29-1 and TRBJ2-7, with D unresolved. Per germline, CDR1 SQVTM and CDR2 ANQGSEA. The CDR3 has 13 amino acids. V lost 7 bases to trimming and J lost 1 base, with 14 bases between them. CDR3 loop: CSAEDETSYEQYF. DNA for the CDR3: TGCAGCGCCGAGGATGAAACGTCCTACGAGCAGTACTTC.

This clone was seen more than once but under ten times. The V and J genes are TRBV9 and TRBJ2-5, with a tentative D call TRBD1 (5 bases). Germline V gene lookup returns CDR1 SGDLS and CDR2 YYNGEE. Trimming removed 4 bases from V and 2 bases from J, with 18 bases in between. The CDR3 contains 16 residues. Here the CDR3 reads CASSPKIDRPQETQYF. In DNA form, the CDR3 reads TGTGCCAGCAGCCCAAAGATCGACAGACCACAAGAGACCCAGTACTTC.

This clone came up a few times. The gene calls are TRBV7-2 and TRBJ2-7; 7 bases agree with TRBD2. Looked up from germline, CDR1 is SGHTA and CDR2 is FQGNSA. J gave up 9 bases and V 2 bases, and 13 bases lay outside the gene matches. There are 15 residues in the CDR3. This CDR3 is CASSLMVGLAEMQYF. CDR3 in DNA: TGTGCCAGCAGCTTAATGGTCGGGCTAGCGGAGATGCAGTACTTC.